The clone carrying this T cell receptor beta chain was observed a handful of times. Its matching antigen is unknown. Between the trimmed V and J ends, which lost 1 base and 6 bases, there was a span of 6 bases. Germline V CDR1 and CDR2: SEHNR, FQNEAQ (reference sequence). The CDR3 runs to 12 residues. The data are from a study of CD8 T cells in Susac syndrome. Whole-study findings and limits: The study conceded that relatively few individuals underwent its TCR sequencing and HLA analysis.

Reverse transcription of roughly 0.5 to 1 ug RNA was carried out with random hexamers. Amplification of TCR beta CDR3 spanned 54 Vbeta and 13 Jbeta via immunoSEQ multiplex PCR. TCRdb independently ran MiXCR on the immunoSEQ multiplex PCR reads; one entry per CDR3 protein. Of 140,000 or so distinct CDR3 sequences in the sample, approximately 94% were seen once. In contrast to the negatively isolated CD8+ and CD4+ T cells, TEMRA cells were FACS-enriched. The clonotype was recovered from a human donor in good health. Sequenced: CD4+ T cells from PBMCs. This sequence joins TRBV7-9 and TRBJ1-2; D ambiguous. CDR3 bases: TGTGCCAGCAGCTTAGTTCCGGATGGCTACACCTTC. Its translation: CASSLVPDGYTF.